Reported below is one T cell receptor beta chain. The sample comes from a study of cytomegalovirus exposure and HLA in healthy donors. Germline V lookup: CDR1 SGHAT, CDR2 FQNNGV. V lost 4 bases, J lost 2 bases, and 0 bases stayed unmatched. The CDR3 consists of 13 residues. The PCR made use of 60 Vbeta and 13 Jbeta primers. Clones were read by immunoSEQ multiplex PCR, and TCRdb kept only the in-frame ones, dropping some. The sample lists about 110,000 clones, around 75% occurring once. The source material was PBMCs. The chain employs TRBV11-2 and TRBJ2-7, with 9 bases fitting TRBD1. This TCR was sampled from a female donor in good health and CMV-seronegative. CDR3 in DNA: TGTGCCAGCAGCTGGGACAGGGCCTACGAGCAGTACTTC. It specifies CASSWDRAYEQYF.